This TCR beta chain originates from a study of cytomegalovirus exposure and HLA in healthy donors. Study outcomes and limitations: Among CMV-associated TCR beta chains, most appeared HLA-restricted in a later analysis. CMV serostatus was the only recorded immune exposure for donors. TCR beta V segments were, for the most part, productive about 87% or about 30% of the time in an earlier analysis.

The PCR had 60 Vbeta and 13 Jbeta primers. Method: immunoSEQ multiplex PCR; TCRdb's copy keeps in-frame clones and lacks some. The sample records fewer than 200,000 clones, about 82% being singletons. In regard to this clone: Antigen unknown.

Germline V gives CDR1 SGHDN, CDR2 FVKESK. The CDR3 is 17 amino acids. Trimming pared 3 bases from V and 0 bases from J, leaving 17 bases between. The rearrangement joins TRBV14 to TRBJ1-1, with TRBD1 as a possible D gene (6 bases). The clonotype was recovered from a female donor in good health and CMV-seronegative. The sample comprised PBMCs. In DNA form, the CDR3 reads TGTGCCAGCAGCCATACCCACTACAGGGTTCTGAACACTGAAGCTTTCTTT. Amino acids: CASSHTHYRVLNTEAFF. Full variable domain (rest looked up from reference TRBV14 and TRBJ1-1): EAGVTQFPSHSVIEKGQTVTLRCDPISGHDNLYWYRRVMGKEIKFLLHFVKESKQDESGMPNNRFLAERTGGTYSTLKVQPAELEDSGVYFCASSHTHYRVLNTEAFFGQGTRLTVV.